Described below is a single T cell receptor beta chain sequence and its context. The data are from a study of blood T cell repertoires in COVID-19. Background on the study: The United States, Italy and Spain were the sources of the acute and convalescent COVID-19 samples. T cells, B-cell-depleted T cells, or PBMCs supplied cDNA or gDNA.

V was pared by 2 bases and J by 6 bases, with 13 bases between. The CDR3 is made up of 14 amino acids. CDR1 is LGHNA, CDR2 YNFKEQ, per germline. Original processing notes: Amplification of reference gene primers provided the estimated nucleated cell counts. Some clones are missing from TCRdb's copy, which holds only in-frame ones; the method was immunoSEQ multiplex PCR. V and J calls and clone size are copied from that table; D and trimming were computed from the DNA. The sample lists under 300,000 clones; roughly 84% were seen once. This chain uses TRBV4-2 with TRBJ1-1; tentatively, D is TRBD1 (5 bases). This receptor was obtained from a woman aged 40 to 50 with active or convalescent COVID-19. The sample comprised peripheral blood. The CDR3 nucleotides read TGTGCCAGCAGCCAATCAGGGTATCTCCCTGAAGCTTTCTTT. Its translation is CASSQSGYLPEAFF.